The T cell receptor (beta chain) under discussion was sequenced for a study of beta chain features in type 1 diabetes. The junction had 7 bases not matched to a gene; V was cut back by 5 bases and J by 6 bases. The CDR3 runs to 15 residues. Germline V gene lookup returns CDR1 GTSNPN and CDR2 SVGIG (reference sequence). TCRB transcripts that were expressed got sequenced, as all of the isolated RNA had been reverse transcribed. Sequenced by immunoSEQ multiplex PCR; TCRdb stores in-frame clones only, minus some. The table lists around 250,000 clones, approximately 70% of them singletons. To note about this clone: Its antigen is still unknown.

Study-level results: PCR, the amplification step, might favor shorter templates, equally in patients and controls.

Sequenced material: naive CD4+ T cells from blood. The receptor was isolated from a man younger than 45 in good health. The genes are TRBV30 and TRBJ2-2; 12 bases fit TRBD2. CDR3 residues: CAWGAGTSGPGELFF. CDR3 coding DNA: TGTGCCTGGGGGGCCGGGACTAGCGGGCCCGGGGAGCTGTTTTTT.